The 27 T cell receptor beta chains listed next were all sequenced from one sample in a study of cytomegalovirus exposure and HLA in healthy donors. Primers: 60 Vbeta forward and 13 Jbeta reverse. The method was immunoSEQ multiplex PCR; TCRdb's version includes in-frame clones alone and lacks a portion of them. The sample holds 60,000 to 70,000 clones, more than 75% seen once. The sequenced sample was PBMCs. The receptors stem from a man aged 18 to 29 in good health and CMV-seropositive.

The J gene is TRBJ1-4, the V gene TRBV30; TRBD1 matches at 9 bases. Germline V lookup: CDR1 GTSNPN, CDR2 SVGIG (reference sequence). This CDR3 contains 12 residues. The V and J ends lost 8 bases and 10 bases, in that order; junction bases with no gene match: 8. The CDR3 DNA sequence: TGTGCCGCCGGGACAGGGAGTGGAAAACTGTTTTTT. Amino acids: CAAGTGSGKLFF. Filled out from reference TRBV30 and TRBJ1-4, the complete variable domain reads SQTIHQWPATLVQPVGSPLSLECTVEGTSNPNLYWYRQAAGRGLQLLFYSVGIGQISSEVPQNLSASRPQDRQFILSSKKLLLSDSGFYLCAAGTGSGKLFFGSGTQLSVL.

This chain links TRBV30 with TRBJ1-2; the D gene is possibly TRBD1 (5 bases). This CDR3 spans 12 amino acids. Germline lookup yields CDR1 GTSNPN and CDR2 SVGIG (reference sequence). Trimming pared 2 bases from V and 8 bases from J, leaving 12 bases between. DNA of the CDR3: TGTGCCTGGAGTCAGGGATTTGTAGGCTACACCTTC. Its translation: CAWSQGFVGYTF.

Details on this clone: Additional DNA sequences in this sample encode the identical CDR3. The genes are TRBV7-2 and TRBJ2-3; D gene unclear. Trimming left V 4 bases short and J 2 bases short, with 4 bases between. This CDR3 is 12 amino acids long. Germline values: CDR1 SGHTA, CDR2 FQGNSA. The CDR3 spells CASSSYTDTQYF. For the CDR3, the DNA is TGTGCCAGCAGCTCTTACACAGATACGCAGTATTTT. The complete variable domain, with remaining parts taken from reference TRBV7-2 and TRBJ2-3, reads GAGVSQSPSNKVTEKGKDVELRCDPISGHTALYWYRQSLGQGLEFLIYFQGNSAPDKSGLPSDRFSAERTGGSVSTLTIQRTQQEDSAVYLCASSSYTDTQYFGPGTRLTVL.

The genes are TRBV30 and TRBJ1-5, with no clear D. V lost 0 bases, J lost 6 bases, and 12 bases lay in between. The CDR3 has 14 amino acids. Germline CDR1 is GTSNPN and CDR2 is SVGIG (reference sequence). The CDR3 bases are TGTGCCTGGAGTGTAGCGAGGGAAGGTCAGCCCCAGCATTTT. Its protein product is CAWSVAREGQPQHF.

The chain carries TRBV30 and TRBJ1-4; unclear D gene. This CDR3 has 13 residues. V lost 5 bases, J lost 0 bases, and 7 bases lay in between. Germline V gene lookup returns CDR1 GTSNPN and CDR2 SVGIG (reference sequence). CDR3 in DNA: TGTGCCTGGGGGCGAGCAACTAATGAAAAACTGTTTTTT. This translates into CAWGRATNEKLFF.

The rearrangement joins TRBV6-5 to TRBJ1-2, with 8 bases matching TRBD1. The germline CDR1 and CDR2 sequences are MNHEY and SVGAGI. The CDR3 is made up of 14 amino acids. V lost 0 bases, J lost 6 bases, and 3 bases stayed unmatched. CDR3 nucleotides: TGTGCCAGCAGTTACTCACTGACAGGGGATGGCTACACCTTC. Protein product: CASSYSLTGDGYTF.

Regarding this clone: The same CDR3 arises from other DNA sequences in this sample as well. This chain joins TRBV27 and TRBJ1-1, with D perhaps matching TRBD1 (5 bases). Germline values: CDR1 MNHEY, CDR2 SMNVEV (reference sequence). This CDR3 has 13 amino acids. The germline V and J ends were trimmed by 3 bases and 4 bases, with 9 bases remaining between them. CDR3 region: CASSFVGGTEAFF. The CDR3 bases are TGTGCCAGCAGTTTTGTGGGGGGCACTGAAGCTTTCTTT.

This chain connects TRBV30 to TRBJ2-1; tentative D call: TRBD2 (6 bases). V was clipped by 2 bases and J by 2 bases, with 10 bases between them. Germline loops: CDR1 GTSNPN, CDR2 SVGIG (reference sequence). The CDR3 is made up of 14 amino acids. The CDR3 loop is CAWSRRETYNEQFF. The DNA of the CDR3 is TGTGCCTGGAGTCGGAGGGAGACCTACAATGAGCAGTTCTTC.

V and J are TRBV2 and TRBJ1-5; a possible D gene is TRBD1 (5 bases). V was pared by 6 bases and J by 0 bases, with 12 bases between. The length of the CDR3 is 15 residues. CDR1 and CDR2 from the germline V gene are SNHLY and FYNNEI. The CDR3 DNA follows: TGTGCCAGCAGCCTGACAGCATCTAGCAATCAGCCCCAGCATTTT. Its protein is CASSLTASSNQPQHF.

The CDR3 nucleotides read TGTGCCTGGAGCGCCCGGTCGTCGGATGAGCAGTTCTTC. It specifies CAWSARSSDEQFF. The chain has TRBV30 and TRBJ2-1; D ambiguous. In germline, CDR1 is GTSNPN, CDR2 SVGIG (reference sequence). The CDR3 spans 13 residues. V lost 3 bases, J lost 8 bases, and 14 bases lay in between.

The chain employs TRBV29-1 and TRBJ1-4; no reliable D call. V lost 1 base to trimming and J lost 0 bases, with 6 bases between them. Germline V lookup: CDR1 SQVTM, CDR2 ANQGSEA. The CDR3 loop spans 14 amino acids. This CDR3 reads CSVEARPTNEKLFF. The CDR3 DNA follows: TGCAGCGTTGAAGCCCGTCCAACTAATGAAAAACTGTTTTTT.

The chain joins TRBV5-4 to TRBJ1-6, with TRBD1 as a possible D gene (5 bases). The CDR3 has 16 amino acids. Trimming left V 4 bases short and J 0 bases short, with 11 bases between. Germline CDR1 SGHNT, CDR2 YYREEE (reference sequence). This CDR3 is CASSGQGTSYNSPLHF. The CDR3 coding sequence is TGTGCCAGCAGCGGGCAGGGAACCTCCTATAATTCACCCCTCCACTTT.

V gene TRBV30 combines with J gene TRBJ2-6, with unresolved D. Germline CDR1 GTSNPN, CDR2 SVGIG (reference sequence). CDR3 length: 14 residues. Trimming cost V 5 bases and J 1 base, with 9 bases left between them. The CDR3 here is CAWAVGSGANVLTF. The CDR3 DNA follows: TGTGCCTGGGCTGTCGGGTCTGGGGCCAACGTCCTGACTTTC.

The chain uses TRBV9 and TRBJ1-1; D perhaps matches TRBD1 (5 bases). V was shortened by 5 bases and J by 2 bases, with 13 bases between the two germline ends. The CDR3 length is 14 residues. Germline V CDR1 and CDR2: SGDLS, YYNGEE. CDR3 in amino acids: CASSETAANTEAFF. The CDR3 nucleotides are TGTGCCAGCAGTGAGACAGCAGCCAACACTGAAGCTTTCTTT.

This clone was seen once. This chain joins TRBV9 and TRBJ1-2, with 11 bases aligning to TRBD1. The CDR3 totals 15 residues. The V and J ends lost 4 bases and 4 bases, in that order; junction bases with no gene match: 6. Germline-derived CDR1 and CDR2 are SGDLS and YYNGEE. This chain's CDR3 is CASSPQGQGGYGYTF. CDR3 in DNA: TGTGCCAGCAGCCCCCAGGGACAGGGGGGCTATGGCTACACCTTC.

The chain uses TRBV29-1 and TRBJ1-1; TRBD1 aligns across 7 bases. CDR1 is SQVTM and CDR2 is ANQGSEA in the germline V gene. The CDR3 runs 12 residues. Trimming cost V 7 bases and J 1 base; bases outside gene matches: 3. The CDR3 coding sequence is TGCAGCGCCAGGACAGGGAACACTGAAGCTTTCTTT. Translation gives CSARTGNTEAFF.

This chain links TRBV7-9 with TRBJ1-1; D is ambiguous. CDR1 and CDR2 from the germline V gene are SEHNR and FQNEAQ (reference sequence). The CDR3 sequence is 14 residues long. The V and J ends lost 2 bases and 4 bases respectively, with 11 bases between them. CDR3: CASSLTGAATEAFF. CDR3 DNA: TGTGCCAGCAGCTTAACGGGAGCGGCCACTGAAGCTTTCTTT.

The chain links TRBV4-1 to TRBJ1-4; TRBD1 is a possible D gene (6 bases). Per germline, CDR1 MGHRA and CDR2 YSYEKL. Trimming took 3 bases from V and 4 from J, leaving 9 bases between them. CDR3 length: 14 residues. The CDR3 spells CASSQQQGNEKLFF. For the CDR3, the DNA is TGCGCCAGCAGCCAGCAACAGGGTAATGAAAAACTGTTTTTT.

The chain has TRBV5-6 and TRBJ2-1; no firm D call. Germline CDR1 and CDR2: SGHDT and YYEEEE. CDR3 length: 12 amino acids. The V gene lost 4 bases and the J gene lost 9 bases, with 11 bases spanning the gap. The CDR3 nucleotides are TGTGCCAGCAGCCCGCCGAGAGGTGAGCAGTTCTTC. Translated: CASSPPRGEQFF.

The DNA of the CDR3 is TGTGCCTGGAACAGGGAGGGCACTGAAGCTTTCTTT. As protein: CAWNREGTEAFF. This rearrangement joins TRBV30 to TRBJ1-1, with a weak D call TRBD1 (6 bases). The CDR3 contains 12 residues. V was cut by 4 bases and J by 4 bases, with 10 bases left in between. From germline, CDR1 is GTSNPN and CDR2 SVGIG (reference sequence).

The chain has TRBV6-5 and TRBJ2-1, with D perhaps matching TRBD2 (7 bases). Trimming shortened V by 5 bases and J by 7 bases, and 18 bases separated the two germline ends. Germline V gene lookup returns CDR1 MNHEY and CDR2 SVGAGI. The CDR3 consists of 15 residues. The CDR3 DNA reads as TGTGCCAGCAGTACTGGGGGGGCCACCTTGAATGAGCAGTTCTTC. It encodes CASSTGGATLNEQFF.

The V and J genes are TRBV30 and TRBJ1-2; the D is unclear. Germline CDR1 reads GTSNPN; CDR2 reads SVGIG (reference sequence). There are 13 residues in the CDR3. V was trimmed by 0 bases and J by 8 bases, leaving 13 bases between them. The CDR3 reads CAWSVFVNGGYTF. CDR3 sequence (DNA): TGTGCCTGGAGTGTATTCGTAAACGGGGGCTACACCTTC. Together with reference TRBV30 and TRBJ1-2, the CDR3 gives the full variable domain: SQTIHQWPATLVQPVGSPLSLECTVEGTSNPNLYWYRQAAGRGLQLLFYSVGIGQISSEVPQNLSASRPQDRQFILSSKKLLLSDSGFYLCAWSVFVNGGYTFGSGTRLTVV.

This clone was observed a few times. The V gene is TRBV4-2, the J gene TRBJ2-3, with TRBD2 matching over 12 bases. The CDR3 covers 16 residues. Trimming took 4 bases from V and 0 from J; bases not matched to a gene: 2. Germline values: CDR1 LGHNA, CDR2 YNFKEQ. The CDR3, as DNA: TGTGCCAGCAGCCCGACTAGCGGGGGAAGCACAGATACGCAGTATTTT. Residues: CASSPTSGGSTDTQYF.

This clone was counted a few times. Here the CDR3 reads CASSLDRPTSGNTIYF. DNA of the CDR3: TGTGCCAGCAGTTTGGACAGGCCAACCTCTGGAAACACCATATATTTT. The gene calls are TRBV6-5 and TRBJ1-3; 7 nucleotides line up with TRBD1. The junction had 6 bases not matched to a gene; V was cut back by 4 bases and J by 0 bases. The CDR3 is 16 amino acids. Germline V gene lookup returns CDR1 MNHEY and CDR2 SVGAGI.

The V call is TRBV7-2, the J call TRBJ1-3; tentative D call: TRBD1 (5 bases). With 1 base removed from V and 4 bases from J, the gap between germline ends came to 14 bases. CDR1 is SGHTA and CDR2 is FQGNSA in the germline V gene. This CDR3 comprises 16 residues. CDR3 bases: TGTGCCAGCAGCTTAGTTGGAGGGGAAGTCGGAAACACCATATATTTT. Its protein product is CASSLVGGEVGNTIYF.

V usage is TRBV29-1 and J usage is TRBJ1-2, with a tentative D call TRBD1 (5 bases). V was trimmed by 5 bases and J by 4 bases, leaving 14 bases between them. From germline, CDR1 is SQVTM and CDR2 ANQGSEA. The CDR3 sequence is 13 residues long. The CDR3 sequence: CSVQGAPTYGYTF. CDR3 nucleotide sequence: TGCAGCGTTCAGGGCGCCCCGACCTATGGCTACACCTTC. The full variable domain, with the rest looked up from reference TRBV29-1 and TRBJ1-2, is SAVISQKPSRDICQRGTSLTIQCQVDSQVTMMFWYRQQPGQSLTLIATANQGSEATYESGFVIDKFPISRPNLTFSTLTVSNMSPEDSSIYLCSVQGAPTYGYTFGSGTRLTVV.

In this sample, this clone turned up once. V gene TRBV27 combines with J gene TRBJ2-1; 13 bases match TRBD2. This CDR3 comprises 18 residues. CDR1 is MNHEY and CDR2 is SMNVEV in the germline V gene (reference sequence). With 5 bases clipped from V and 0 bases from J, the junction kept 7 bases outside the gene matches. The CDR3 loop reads CASSRTSGRLSSYNEQFF. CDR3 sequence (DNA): TGTGCCAGCAGTCGGACTAGCGGGAGACTAAGCTCCTACAATGAGCAGTTCTTC.